The T cell receptor beta chain under discussion was sequenced for a study of glioma-infiltrating T cells. The germline gives CDR1 MGHRA, CDR2 YSYEKL. V was cut by 3 bases and J by 3 bases, with 3 bases left in between. This CDR3 contains 13 residues. TCR alpha and beta CDR3 regions were amplified from RNA using iRepertoire nested multiplex PCR. TCRdb called the multiplex PCR reads again in MiXCR, with one record for every CDR3 protein. The data contain approximately 4,900 distinct CDR3 sequences, 30% to 35% of them singletons. This clonotype was seen many times. This clonotype originated in a human donor with low-grade glioma or glioblastoma, undergoing nonglioma brain surgery, or in good health (not recorded which). The material sequenced was glioma tissue, nonneoplastic brain tissue, or PBMCs (not recorded which). The J gene is TRBJ2-6, the V gene TRBV4-1, with unresolved D. CDR3 DNA sequence: TGCGCCAGCAGCCACTATGGGGCCAACGTCCTGACTTTC. Translating it yields CASSHYGANVLTF.